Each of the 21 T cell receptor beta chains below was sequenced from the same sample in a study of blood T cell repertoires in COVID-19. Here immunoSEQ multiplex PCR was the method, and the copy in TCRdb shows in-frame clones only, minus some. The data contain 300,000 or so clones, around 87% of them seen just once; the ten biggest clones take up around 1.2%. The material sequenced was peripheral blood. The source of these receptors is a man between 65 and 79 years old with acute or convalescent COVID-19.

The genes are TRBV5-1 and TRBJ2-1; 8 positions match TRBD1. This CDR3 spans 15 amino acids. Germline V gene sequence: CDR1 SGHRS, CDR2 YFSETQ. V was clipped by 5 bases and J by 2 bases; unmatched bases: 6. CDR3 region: CASSQTGAAYNEQFF. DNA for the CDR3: TGCGCCAGCAGTCAGACAGGGGCGGCCTACAATGAGCAGTTCTTC.

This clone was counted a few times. The CDR3 loop reads CASSQPQGPNYGYTF. In DNA, the CDR3 is TGTGCCAGCAGCCAACCCCAGGGGCCCAACTATGGCTACACCTTC. The chain uses TRBV16 and TRBJ1-2; perhaps TRBD1 as D (6 bases). The germline V gene encodes CDR1 KGHSY and CDR2 FQNENV. CDR3 length: 15 amino acids. V lost 2 bases, J lost 2 bases, and 12 bases lay in between.

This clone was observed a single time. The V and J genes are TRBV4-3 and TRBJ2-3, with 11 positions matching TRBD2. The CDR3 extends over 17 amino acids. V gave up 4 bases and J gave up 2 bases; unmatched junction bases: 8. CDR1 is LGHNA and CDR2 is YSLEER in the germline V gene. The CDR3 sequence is CASSPGTSGFHTDTQYF. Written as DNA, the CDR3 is TGCGCCAGCAGCCCCGGGACTAGCGGATTCCACACAGATACGCAGTATTTT.

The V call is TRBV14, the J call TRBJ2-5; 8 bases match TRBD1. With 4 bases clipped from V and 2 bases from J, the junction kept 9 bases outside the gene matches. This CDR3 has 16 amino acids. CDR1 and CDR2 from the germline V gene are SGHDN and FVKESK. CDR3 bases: TGTGCCAGCAGCCGTTTCAGGGGGCTAAGGCAAGAGACCCAGTACTTC. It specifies CASSRFRGLRQETQYF.

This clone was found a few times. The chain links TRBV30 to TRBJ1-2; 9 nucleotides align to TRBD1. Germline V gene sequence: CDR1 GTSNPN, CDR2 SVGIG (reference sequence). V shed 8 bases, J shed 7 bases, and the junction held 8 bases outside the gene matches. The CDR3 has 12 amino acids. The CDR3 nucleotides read TGTGCCGGCTCGGGACAGGGCTCTGGCTACACCTTC. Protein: CAGSGQGSGYTF. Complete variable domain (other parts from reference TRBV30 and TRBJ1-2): SQTIHQWPATLVQPVGSPLSLECTVEGTSNPNLYWYRQAAGRGLQLLFYSVGIGQISSEVPQNLSASRPQDRQFILSSKKLLLSDSGFYLCAGSGQGSGYTFGSGTRLTVV.

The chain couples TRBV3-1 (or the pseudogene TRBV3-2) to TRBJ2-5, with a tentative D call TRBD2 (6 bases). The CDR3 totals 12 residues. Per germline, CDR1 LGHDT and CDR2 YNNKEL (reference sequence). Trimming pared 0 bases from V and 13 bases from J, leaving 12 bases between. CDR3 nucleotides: TGTGCCAGCAGCCAAGATGAGCGGGCACGGTACTTC. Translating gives CASSQDERARYF.

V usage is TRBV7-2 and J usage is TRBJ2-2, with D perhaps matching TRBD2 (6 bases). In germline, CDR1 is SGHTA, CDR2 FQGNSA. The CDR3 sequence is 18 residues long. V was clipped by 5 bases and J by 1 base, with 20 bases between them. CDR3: CASSPRAMVGGNTGELFF. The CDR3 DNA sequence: TGTGCCAGCAGCCCCCGGGCGATGGTGGGGGGGAACACCGGGGAGCTGTTTTTT.

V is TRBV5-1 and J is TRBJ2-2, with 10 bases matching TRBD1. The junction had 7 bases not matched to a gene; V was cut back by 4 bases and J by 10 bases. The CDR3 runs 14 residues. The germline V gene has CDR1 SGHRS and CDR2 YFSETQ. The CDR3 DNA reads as TGCGCCAGCAGCATTGGACAGGGGGGCCTGGAGCTGTTTTTT. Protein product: CASSIGQGGLELFF.

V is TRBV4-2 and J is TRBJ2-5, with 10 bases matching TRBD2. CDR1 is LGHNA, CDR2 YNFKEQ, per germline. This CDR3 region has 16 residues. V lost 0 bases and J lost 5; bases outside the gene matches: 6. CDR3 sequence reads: CASSQDRASGSETQYF. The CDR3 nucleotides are TGTGCCAGCAGCCAAGATCGGGCTAGCGGGAGTGAGACCCAGTACTTC.

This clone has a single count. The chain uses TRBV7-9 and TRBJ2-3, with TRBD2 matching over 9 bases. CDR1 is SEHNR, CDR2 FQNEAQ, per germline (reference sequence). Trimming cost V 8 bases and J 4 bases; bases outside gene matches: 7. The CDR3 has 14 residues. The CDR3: CASGGGGAADTQYF. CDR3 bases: TGTGCCAGCGGTGGCGGGGGGGCCGCAGATACGCAGTATTTT.

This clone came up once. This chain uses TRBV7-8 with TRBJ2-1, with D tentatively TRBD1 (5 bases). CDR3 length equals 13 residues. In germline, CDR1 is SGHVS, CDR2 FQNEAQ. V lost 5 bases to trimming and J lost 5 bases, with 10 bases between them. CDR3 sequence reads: CASSQDRDNEQFF. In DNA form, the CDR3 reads TGTGCCAGCAGCCAAGACAGAGACAATGAGCAGTTCTTC.

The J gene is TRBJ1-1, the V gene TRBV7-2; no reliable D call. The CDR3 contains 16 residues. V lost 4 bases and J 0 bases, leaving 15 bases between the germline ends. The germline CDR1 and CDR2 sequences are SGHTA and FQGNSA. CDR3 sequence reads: CASSSQGGIMNTEAFF. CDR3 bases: TGTGCCAGCAGCTCCCAAGGAGGGATCATGAACACTGAAGCTTTCTTT.

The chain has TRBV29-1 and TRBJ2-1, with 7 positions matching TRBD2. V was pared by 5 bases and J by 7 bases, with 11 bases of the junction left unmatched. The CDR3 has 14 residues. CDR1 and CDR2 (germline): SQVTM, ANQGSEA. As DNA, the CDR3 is TGCAGCGTTTGGAGGGAGGGCCGGAGAAATGAGCAGTTCTTC. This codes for CSVWREGRRNEQFF.

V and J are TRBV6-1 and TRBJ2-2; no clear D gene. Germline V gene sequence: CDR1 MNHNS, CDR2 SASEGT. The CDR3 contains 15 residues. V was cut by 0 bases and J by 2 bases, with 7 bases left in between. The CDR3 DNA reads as TGTGCCAGCAGTGAAGCGCTAGGAAACACCGGGGAGCTGTTTTTT. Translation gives CASSEALGNTGELFF.

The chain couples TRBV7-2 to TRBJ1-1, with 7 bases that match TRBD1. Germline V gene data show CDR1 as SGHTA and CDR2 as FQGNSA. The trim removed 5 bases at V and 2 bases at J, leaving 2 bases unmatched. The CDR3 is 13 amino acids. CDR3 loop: CASSRDRNTEAFF. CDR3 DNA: TGTGCCAGCAGCCGGGACAGAAACACTGAAGCTTTCTTT.

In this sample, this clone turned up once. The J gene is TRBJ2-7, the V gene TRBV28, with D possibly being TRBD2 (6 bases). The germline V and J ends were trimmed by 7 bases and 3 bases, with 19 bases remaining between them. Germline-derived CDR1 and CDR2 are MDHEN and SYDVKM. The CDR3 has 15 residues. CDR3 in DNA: TGTGCCAGCACCGGGGGAGGATCAGGATACTACGAGCAGTACTTC. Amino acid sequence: CASTGGGSGYYEQYF.

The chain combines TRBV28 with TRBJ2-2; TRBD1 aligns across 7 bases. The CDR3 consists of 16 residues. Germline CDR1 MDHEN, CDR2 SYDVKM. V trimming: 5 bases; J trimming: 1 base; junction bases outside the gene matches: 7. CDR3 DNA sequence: TGTGCCAGCAGTCCCCCCGGGACAGTGAACACCGGGGAGCTGTTTTTT. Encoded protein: CASSPPGTVNTGELFF.

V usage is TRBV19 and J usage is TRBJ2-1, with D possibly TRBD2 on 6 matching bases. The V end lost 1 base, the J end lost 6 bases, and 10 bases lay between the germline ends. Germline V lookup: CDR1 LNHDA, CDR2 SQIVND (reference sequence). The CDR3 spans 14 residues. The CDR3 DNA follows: TGTGCCAGTAGTATAGGGGGGACTCGCAATGAGCAGTTCTTC. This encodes CASSIGGTRNEQFF.

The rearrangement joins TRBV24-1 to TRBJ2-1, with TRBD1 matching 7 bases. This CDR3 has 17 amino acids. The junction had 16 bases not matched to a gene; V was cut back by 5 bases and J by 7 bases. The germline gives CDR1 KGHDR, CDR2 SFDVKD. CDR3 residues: CATSGGSRGFIENEQFF. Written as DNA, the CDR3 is TGTGCCACCAGTGGGGGGTCCAGGGGGTTTATCGAAAATGAGCAGTTCTTC.

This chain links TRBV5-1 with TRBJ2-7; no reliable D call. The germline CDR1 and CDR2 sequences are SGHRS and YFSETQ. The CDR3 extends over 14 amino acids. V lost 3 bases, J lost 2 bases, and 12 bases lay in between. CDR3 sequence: CASSSTQPPYEQYF. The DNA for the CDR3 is TGCGCCAGCAGCTCCACACAGCCTCCCTACGAGCAGTACTTC.

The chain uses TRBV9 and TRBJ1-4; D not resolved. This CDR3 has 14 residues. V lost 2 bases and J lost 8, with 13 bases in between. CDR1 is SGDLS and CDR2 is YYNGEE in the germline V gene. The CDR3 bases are TGTGCCAGCAGCGTGTCCGGGCCGGGGGAAAAACTGTTTTTT. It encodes CASSVSGPGEKLFF.